The rows below give T cell receptor beta chains drawn from one sample of a study of post-analysis software for immune sequencing data. One entry per CDR3 protein, called by TCRdb with MiXCR from the PCR reads. The sample consists of about 800,000 distinct CDR3 sequences, 30% of them appearing once. The sample consisted of blood. These receptor sequences come from a girl between 5 and 17 years old with multiple sclerosis. The conserved cysteine and the conserved F or W are not part of the CDR3 here. Each record gives: CDR3 length, J gene, V gene, CDR3 protein.

10	TRBJ2-7	TRBV10-3	AISEPPYEQY
14	TRBJ2-5	TRBV5-1	ASSLEGAPTRETQY
13	TRBJ2-7	TRBV7-9	ASSPPVTARLEQY
13	TRBJ2-1	TRBV7-2	ASSYTEKGYLEQF
11	TRBJ1-1	TRBV27	ASSFKGGAEAF
13	TRBJ2-5	TRBV20-1	SASGTTKSKETQY
14	TRBJ1-5	TRBV11-2	ASSLEVSTGNQPQH
13	TRBJ1-4	TRBV5-1	ASSSAGLSGEKLF
13	TRBJ2-1	TRBV20-1	SARVRGRAFYEQF
17	TRBJ2-3	TRBV27	ASSFYPTAARGVADTQY
14	TRBJ2-3	TRBV29-1	SVAVVGPQGTDTQY
14	TRBJ2-1	TRBV5-1	ASSRTGRGSYNEQF
12	TRBJ1-4	TRBV7-2	ASSSRDRREKLF
12	TRBJ1-5	TRBV5-5	ASSLAGGDQPQH
15	TRBJ2-3	TRBV28	ASSFLGREEPTDTQY
15	TRBJ1-5	TRBV29-1	SLPTGTGTDCNQPQH
14	TRBJ2-1	TRBV20-1	SARDADFRYYNEQF
13	TRBJ1-2	TRBV28	ASNKSPGAGYGYT
13	TRBJ2-1	TRBV20-1	SARDTLAEPNEQF
12	TRBJ1-2	TRBV29-1	SVDSGPQFYGYT
14	TRBJ2-3	TRBV9	ASSVASGRAPDTQY
17	TRBJ2-3	TRBV5-1	ASSPLRGGIFGAGNTQY
11	TRBJ2-1	TRBV5-6	ASSLIPRGEQF
12	TRBJ2-7	TRBV20-1	SAPNGDRAYEQY
12	TRBJ1-5	TRBV7-2	ASSQGTENQPQH
11	TRBJ1-2	TRBV27	ASSLLGGYGYT
11	TRBJ1-2	TRBV20-1	SAYGQGAYGYT
11	TRBJ2-7	TRBV7-9	ASSSPTGDEQY
14	TRBJ2-5	TRBV7-2	ASSRDAGAHGETQY
13	TRBJ2-3	TRBV3-1	ASSRELAGSDTQY
12	TRBJ2-7	TRBV5-1	ASSLDRATYEQY
15	TRBJ2-3	TRBV5-8	ASSLSTAGRSTDAQY
12	TRBJ1-2	TRBV6-2/TRBV6-3	ASSRTTGGIGYT
11	TRBJ2-1	TRBV2	ATNMDSYNEQF
11	TRBJ1-5	TRBV20-1	SAGLDRSQPQH
10	TRBJ1-1	TRBV4-3	ASSQGRTGAF
12	TRBJ2-7	TRBV7-2	ASSFMGRGYEQY
12	TRBJ2-7	TRBV20-1	SAPTSGRYREQY
13	TRBJ2-7	TRBV3-1	ASSAPGQGRGEQY
11	TRBJ2-3	TRBV11-2	ASSPVGADTQY
13	TRBJ2-2	TRBV7-6	ASSLDAGNTGELF
10	TRBJ2-1	TRBV5-6	ASSQGQDEQF
14	TRBJ2-1	TRBV28	ASSITQAGLYNEQF
9	TRBJ1-2	TRBV5-6	ASSSRVSYT
12	TRBJ2-4	TRBV2	ASRDTYLRGIQY
10	TRBJ2-3	TRBV10-3	AISPGTDTQY
14	TRBJ2-1	TRBV7-2	ASSLAGGRVGNEQF
12	TRBJ2-3	TRBV5-1	ASRKAGGVDTQY
11	TRBJ2-7	TRBV6-1	ASSVQGIGEQY
11	TRBJ2-1	TRBV10-3	ATKGQADNEQF
11	TRBJ1-2	TRBV6-5	ASSYSIGYGYT
11	TRBJ2-1	TRBV28	ASRRLESNEQF
19	TRBJ2-6	TRBV3-1	ASSRPVEGRDLPSGAIVLT
14	TRBJ1-3	TRBV12-3/TRBV12-4	ASSPTGGEGRNTIY